The sequence of this T cell receptor (beta chain) was determined in a study of B cell selection in AIRE deficiency. Study-level points and caveats: With only TCRbeta sequenced, 30% to 45% of shared healthy Treg sequences overlapped Tconv.

On this clone: No antigen is known for it.

This CDR3 is built from 14 residues. V lost 6 bases and J lost 0, with 10 bases in between. The germline gives CDR1 KGHSH, CDR2 LQKENI. The sorted conventional CD4 T cells were gated as CD4+CD127+. Generated by immunoSEQ multiplex PCR, the TCRdb table keeps only in-frame clones and is missing some. The sample holds 20,000 to 25,000 clones, around 97% seen once. The specimen sequenced was conventional CD4+ T cells sorted from PBMCs. The source is a human donor with AIRE deficiency. The chain combines TRBV18 with TRBJ2-3, with D unresolved. CDR3 DNA sequence: TGTGCCAGCTCCACGACACCGAGCACAGATACGCAGTATTTT. Its translation: CASSTTPSTDTQYF.